This TCR beta chain was sequenced during a study of cytomegalovirus exposure and HLA in healthy donors (dated by TCRdb to 2017 to 2019). With respect to the entire study: According to a later analysis, one platform produced both the roughly 120 validation repertoires and the 700 or so repertoires of the first cohort. The study combined high-throughput TCR immunosequencing, statistical association of individual TCRs with disease status, and machine learning to predict cytomegalovirus infection status. The study aimed to test whether signatures of past pathogen exposure could be identified by cataloging public T cell receptors. A separate validation cohort of some 130 different subjects was used in addition to the approximately 610-subject first cohort.

General findings and caveats noted by the study authors: The validation cohort had no HLA typing available for a later analysis, so co-occurrence within that cohort was assessed over all 120 repertoires. Most TCR sequences were observed very rarely across donors, whereas some public TCRs were present in many individuals. In the study, approximately 160 TCR beta chains were listed as associated with cytomegalovirus. The classifier was reported to diagnose cytomegalovirus status with high specificity and sensitivity in both the original cohort and the validation cohort. Of the cluster scores, 90% to 95% were above 0 in a later analysis, which found that TCRs clustered in the first cohort also tended to co-occur in the 120 or so validation repertoires. In vitro tests confirmed that a few of the cytomegalovirus-associated TCR beta chains recognize cytomegalovirus antigens. According to the authors, the approach could potentially be generalized to other disease states and immunological phenotypes.

For this clone: Its recognized antigen is unknown. No much larger clone is present one base from it, and per-base qualities are unavailable.

The donors belonged to the validation cohort of roughly 120 subjects, which was separate from the 666-subject first cohort. The library was prepared using the immunoSEQ multiplex PCR assay. The study's own analysis went as follows. To diagnose cytomegalovirus status from the catalog of TCR beta chain sequences, a statistical classification framework was built. TCRdb re-hosts the immuneACCESS table, in-frame sequences only. Its copies lack some clones; in the studies checked, an unresolved V gene accounts for under half of them, and the cause for the rest is not known. V, J and clone size are those of that table, while D and trimming were read from the DNA. The sample contains about 49,000 clones, 85% to 95% of them found a single time. The top ten hold over 1.3% of the sample. This TCR was sampled from a man between 18 and 29 years old in good health and CMV-seronegative. Sequencing was carried out using PBMCs.

The CDR3: CASSLSGAGAYEQYF. The DNA is as follows: TGTGCCAGCAGTTTATCAGGGGCGGGGGCCTACGAGCAGTACTTC. This receptor chain uses TRBV28 and TRBJ2-7; a tentative D match to TRBD2 spans 7 bases. Per the germline V gene, MDHEN is the CDR1 and SYDVKM is the CDR2. The CDR3 goes from the cysteine to the phenylalanine over 15 residues. The read is trimmed to its CDR3 DNA, 45 bases read in frame from base 1. At the junction V is shortened by 1 base and J by 2 bases, with 12 bases in between.